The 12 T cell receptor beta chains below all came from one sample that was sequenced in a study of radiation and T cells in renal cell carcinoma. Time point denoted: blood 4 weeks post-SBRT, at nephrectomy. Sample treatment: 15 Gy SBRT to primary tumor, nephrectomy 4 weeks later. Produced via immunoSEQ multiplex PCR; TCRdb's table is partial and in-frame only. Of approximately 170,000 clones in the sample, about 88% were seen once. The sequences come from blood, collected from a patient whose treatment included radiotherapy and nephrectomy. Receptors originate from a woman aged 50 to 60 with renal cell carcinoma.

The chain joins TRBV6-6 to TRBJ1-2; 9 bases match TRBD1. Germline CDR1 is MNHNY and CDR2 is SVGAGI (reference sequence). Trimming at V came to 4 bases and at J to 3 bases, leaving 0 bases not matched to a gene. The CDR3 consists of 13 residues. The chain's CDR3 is CASSWTGDYGYTF. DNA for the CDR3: TGTGCCAGCAGTTGGACAGGGGACTATGGCTACACCTTC.

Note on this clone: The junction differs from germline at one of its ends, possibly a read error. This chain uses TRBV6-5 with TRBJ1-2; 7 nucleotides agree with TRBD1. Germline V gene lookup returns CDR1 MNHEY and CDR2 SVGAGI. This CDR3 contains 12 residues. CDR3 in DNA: TGTGCCAGCAGTCAAAACAGGGGACGCGCCTCCTTC. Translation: CASSQNRGRASF.

The CDR3 DNA follows: TGTGCCAGCGCTCAAGAGCGGGGGCCCGGTGAAAAACTGTTTTTT. It codes for CASAQERGPGEKLFF. V is TRBV6-5 and J is TRBJ1-4; possible D gene TRBD1, 6 bases. CDR1 and CDR2 from the germline V gene are MNHEY and SVGAGI. Trimming shortened V by 8 bases and J by 7 bases, and 20 bases separated the two germline ends. This CDR3 contains 15 residues.

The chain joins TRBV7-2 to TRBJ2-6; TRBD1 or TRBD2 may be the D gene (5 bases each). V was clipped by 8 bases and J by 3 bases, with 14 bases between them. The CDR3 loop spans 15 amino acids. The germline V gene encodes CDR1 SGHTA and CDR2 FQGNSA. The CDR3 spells CASASVGVGANVLTF. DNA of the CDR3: TGTGCCAGCGCCTCAGTGGGGGTTGGGGCCAACGTCCTGACTTTC. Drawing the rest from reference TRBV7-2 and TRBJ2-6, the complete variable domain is GAGVSQSPSNKVTEKGKDVELRCDPISGHTALYWYRQSLGQGLEFLIYFQGNSAPDKSGLPSDRFSAERTGGSVSTLTIQRTQQEDSAVYLCASASVGVGANVLTFGAGSRLTVL.

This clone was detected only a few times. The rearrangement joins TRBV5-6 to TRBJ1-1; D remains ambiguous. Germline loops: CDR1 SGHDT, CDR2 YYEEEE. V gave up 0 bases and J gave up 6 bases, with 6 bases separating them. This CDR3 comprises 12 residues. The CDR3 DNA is TGTGCCAGCAGCTTGGGGTACGCTGAAGCTTTCTTT. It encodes CASSLGYAEAFF.

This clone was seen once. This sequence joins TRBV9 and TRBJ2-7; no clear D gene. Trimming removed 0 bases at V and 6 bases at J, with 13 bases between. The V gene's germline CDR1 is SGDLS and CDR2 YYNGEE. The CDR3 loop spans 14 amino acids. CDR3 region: CASSVVADLGEQYF. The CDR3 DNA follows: TGTGCCAGCAGCGTAGTGGCAGATCTAGGCGAGCAGTACTTC.

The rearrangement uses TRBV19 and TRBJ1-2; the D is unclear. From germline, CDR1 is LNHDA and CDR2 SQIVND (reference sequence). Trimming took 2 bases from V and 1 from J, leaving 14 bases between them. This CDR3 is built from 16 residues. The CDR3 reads CASSISPTHGNYGYTF. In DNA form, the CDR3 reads TGTGCCAGTAGTATATCTCCGACCCACGGTAACTATGGCTACACCTTC.

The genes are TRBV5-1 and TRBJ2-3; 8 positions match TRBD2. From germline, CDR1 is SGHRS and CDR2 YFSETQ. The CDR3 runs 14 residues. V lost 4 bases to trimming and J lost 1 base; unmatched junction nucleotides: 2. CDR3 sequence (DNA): TGCGCCAGCAGCGATAGCGGGGGCACAGATACGCAGTATTTT. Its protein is CASSDSGGTDTQYF.

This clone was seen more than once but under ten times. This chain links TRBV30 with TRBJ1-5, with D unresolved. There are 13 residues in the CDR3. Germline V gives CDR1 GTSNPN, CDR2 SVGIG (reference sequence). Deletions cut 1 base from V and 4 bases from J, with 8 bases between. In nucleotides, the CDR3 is TGTGCCTGGAGTGACCTGACAAATCAGCCCCAGCATTTT. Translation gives CAWSDLTNQPQHF.

CDR3 sequence (DNA): TGTGCCAGCTCACGAAGGGAGCCCTACGAGCAGTACTTC. Amino acid sequence: CASSRREPYEQYF. The genes are TRBV18 and TRBJ2-7; tentative D call: TRBD2 (5 bases). The CDR3 has 13 residues. V was pared by 4 bases and J by 2 bases, with 9 bases between. Germline V CDR1 and CDR2: KGHSH, LQKENI.

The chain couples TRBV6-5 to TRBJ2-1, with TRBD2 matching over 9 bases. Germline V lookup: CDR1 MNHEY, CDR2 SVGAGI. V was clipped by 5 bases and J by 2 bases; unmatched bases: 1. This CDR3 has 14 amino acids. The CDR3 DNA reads TGTGCCAGCAGTAAGCGGGGGGCCTACAATGAGCAGTTCTTC. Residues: CASSKRGAYNEQFF.

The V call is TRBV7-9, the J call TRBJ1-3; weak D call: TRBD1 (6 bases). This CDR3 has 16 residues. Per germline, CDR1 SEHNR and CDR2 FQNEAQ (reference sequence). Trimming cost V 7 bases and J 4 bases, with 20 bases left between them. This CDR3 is CASTFAGGALGNTIYF. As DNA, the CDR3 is TGTGCCAGCACCTTCGCCGGGGGGGCGCTGGGAAACACCATATATTTT. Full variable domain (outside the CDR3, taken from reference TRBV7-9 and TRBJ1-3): DTGVSQNPRHKITKRGQNVTFRCDPISEHNRLYWYRQTLGQGPEFLTYFQNEAQLEKSRLLSDRFSAERPKGSFSTLEIQRTEQGDSAMYLCASTFAGGALGNTIYFGEGSWLTVV.